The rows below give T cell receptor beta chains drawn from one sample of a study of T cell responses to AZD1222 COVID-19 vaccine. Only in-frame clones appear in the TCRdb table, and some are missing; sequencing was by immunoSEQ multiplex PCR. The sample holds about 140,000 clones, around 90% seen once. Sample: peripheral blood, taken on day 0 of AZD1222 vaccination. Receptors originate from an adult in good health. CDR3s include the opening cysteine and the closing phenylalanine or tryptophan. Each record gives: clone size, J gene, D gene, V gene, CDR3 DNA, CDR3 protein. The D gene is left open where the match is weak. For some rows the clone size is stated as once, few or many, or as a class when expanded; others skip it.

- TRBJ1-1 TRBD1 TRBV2 TGTGCCAGCAGCATCAGGGGGGATACTGAAGCTTTCTTT CASSIRGDTEAFF
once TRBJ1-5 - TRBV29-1 TGCAGCGTCGCCCCAGCTAGCAATCAGCCCCAGCATTTT CSVAPASNQPQHF
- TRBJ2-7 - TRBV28 TGTGCCAGCAGTATGACAGACCGCTCCTACGAGCAGTACTTC CASSMTDRSYEQYF
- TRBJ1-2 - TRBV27 TGTGCCAGCAGCCAGCGGGGGTCAGGCTACACCTTC CASSQRGSGYTF
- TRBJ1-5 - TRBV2 TGTGCCAGCAAAGATAGCAATCAGCCCCAGCATTTT CASKDSNQPQHF
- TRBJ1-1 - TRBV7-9 TGTGCCAGCAGCTTAGCTCTGAACACTGAAGCTTTCTTT CASSLALNTEAFF
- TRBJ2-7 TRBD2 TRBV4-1 TGCGCCAGCAGCCTGAGACTAGCGGGGGGAGGCGAGCAGTACTTC CASSLRLAGGGEQYF
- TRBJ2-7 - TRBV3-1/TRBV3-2 TGTGCCAGCAGCCAAGTCTTATACGAGCAGTACTTC CASSQVLYEQYF
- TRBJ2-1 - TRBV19 TGTGCCAGTAGTATGAGAGCATCCCCTTCCTACAATGAGCAGTTCTTC CASSMRASPSYNEQFF
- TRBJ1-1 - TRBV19 TGTGCCAGTACCGACCGGGGGAACACTGAAGCTTTCTTT CASTDRGNTEAFF
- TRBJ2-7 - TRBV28 TGTGCCAGCAGACAAACCGGCCCAGGGGAGCAGTACTTC CASRQTGPGEQYF
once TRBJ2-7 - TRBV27 TGTGCCAGCAGTCGCCCGGGACAAACCTACGAGCAGTACTTC CASSRPGQTYEQYF
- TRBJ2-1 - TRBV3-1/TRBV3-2 TGTGCCAGCAGCTCCTATCAGGGAGTCGAAGAGCAGTTCTTC CASSSYQGVEEQFF
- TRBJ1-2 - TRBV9 TGTGCCAGCAGCGCAGCCCCCGCTAACTATGGCTACACCTTC CASSAAPANYGYTF
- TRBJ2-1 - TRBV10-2 TGCGCCACCAGAGAGGGGGGCTACAATGAGCAGTTCTTC CATREGGYNEQFF
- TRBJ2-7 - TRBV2 TGTGCCAGCAGTGTTCGGATCTCCGAGGGCGAGCAGTACTTC CASSVRISEGEQYF
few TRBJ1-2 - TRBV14 TGTGCCAGCAGCCAGCTCGACGAGGGATCTAACTATGGCTACACCTTC CASSQLDEGSNYGYTF
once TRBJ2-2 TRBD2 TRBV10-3 TGTGCCATCAGTGAGTCTGGGACTAGTCAAGCGAACACCGGGGAGCTGTTTTTT CAISESGTSQANTGELFF
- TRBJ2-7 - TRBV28 TGTGCCAGCAGCGTGCCACTTTACGAGCAGTACTTC CASSVPLYEQYF